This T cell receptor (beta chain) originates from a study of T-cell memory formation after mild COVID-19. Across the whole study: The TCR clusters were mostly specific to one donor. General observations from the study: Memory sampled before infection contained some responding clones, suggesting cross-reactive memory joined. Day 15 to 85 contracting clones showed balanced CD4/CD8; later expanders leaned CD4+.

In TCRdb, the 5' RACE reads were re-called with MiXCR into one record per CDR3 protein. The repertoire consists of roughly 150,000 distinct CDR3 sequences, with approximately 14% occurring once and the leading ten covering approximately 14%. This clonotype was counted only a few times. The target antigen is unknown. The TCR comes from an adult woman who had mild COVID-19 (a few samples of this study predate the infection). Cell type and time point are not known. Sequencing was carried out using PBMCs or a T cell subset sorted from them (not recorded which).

CDR3 coding DNA: TGTGCCAGCAGTGATCTCCAAGAGACCCAGTACTTC. Protein product: CASSDLQETQYF. The chain is built from TRBV25-1 and TRBJ2-5; D is unclear. The CDR3 covers 12 residues. Trimming removed 3 bases at V and 1 base at J, with 3 bases between. Per the germline V gene, CDR1 is MGHDK and CDR2 is SYGVNS.